The 15 T cell receptor beta chains below all came from one sample that was sequenced in a study of human CD4 T cells and Enterobacteriaceae. CFSE-low CD25+ ICOS+ proliferating activated T cells were FACS-sorted after about 6-7 days. Sorted memory CD4+ T cells were CFSE-labeled and cultured 2:1 with irradiated antigen-pulsed autologous monocytes. Memory CD4+ T cells were sorted as all CD4+ cells except CD45RA+CCR7+CD95- naive cells, over 95% pure. The table came from immunoSEQ multiplex PCR; TCRdb's copy has only in-frame clones and leaves some out. The table shows about 590 clones, with about two fifths occurring only once. The sample was bacteria-reactive CD4+ T cells grown in culture. Subset defined: CFSE-low proliferating memory CD4 T cells sorted after in vitro stimulation with a heat-inactivated bacterium or M. tuberculosis lysate. These receptors all stem from a human donor in good health.

In its sample, this clone was seen a few times. CDR3 in DNA: TGCGCCAGCAGCCCCAGGACTAGCTCGAGGTACGAGCAGTACTTC. It specifies CASSPRTSSRYEQYF. This chain links TRBV5-1 with TRBJ2-7; TRBD2 matches 8 bases. The junction had 10 bases not matched to a gene; V was cut back by 4 bases and J by 4 bases. The CDR3 totals 15 residues. Germline V gene lookup returns CDR1 SGHRS and CDR2 YFSETQ.

The chain employs TRBV7-2 and TRBJ2-7; D assignment may be TRBD1 or TRBD2 (5 bases each). Germline V gene sequence: CDR1 SGHTA, CDR2 FQGNSA. The CDR3 length is 14 residues. V was clipped by 8 bases and J by 2 bases, with 16 bases between them. The CDR3 is CASRSGTVAYEQYF. The DNA for the CDR3 is TGTGCCAGCCGCTCCGGGACGGTAGCCTACGAGCAGTACTTC.

The chain has TRBV7-3 and TRBJ2-2, with 7 positions matching TRBD1. With V trimmed by 5 bases and J by 5 bases, 8 bases remained unmatched. The germline V gene has CDR1 SGHTA and CDR2 FQGTGA. This CDR3 is built from 15 residues. DNA of the CDR3: TGTGCCAGCAGCCGAGGGGGCGCCGGGACCGGGGAGCTGTTTTTT. Translation gives CASSRGGAGTGELFF.

The chain links TRBV11-2 to TRBJ1-1; D is ambiguous. CDR3 length equals 14 residues. The germline gives CDR1 SGHAT, CDR2 FQNNGV. V lost 2 bases and J 0 bases, leaving 7 bases between the germline ends. In nucleotides, the CDR3 is TGTGCCAGCAGCTTACAGAGCATGAACACTGAAGCTTTCTTT. Its translation: CASSLQSMNTEAFF.

The V call is TRBV28, the J call TRBJ2-7, with TRBD2 matching 8 bases. Germline values: CDR1 MDHEN, CDR2 SYDVKM. CDR3 length: 14 amino acids. V trimming: 3 bases; J trimming: 0 bases; junction bases outside the gene matches: 1. CDR3 sequence reads: CASSFGRASYEQYF. CDR3 nucleotide sequence: TGTGCCAGCAGTTTCGGGAGGGCCTCCTACGAGCAGTACTTC.

By frequency in the sample, this clone is hyperexpanded. The same CDR3 is also encoded by other DNA sequences in this sample. The chain uses TRBV28 and TRBJ2-7; no firm D call. Germline lookup yields CDR1 MDHEN and CDR2 SYDVKM. There are 14 residues in the CDR3. The V end lost 6 bases, the J end lost 0 bases, and 12 bases lay between the germline ends. The CDR3 sequence is CASRRQVSSYEQYF. The DNA of the CDR3 is TGTGCCAGCAGGCGTCAGGTGAGCTCCTACGAGCAGTACTTC.

Relative to its sample, this clone is large. The CDR3 region is CASTLARQGDTQYF. CDR3 nucleotide sequence: TGTGCCAGCACACTAGCGCGTCAGGGGGATACGCAGTATTTT. This chain uses TRBV6-1 with TRBJ2-3; a weak D match, TRBD2 (7 bases). Between the trimmed V and J ends, which lost 7 bases and 6 bases, there was a span of 17 bases. Germline CDR1 and CDR2: MNHNS and SASEGT. This CDR3 is 14 amino acids long.

This chain links TRBV28 with TRBJ2-7, with a tentative D call TRBD1 (5 bases). Trimming removed 6 bases from V and 0 bases from J, with 12 bases in between. Per the germline V gene, CDR1 is MDHEN and CDR2 is SYDVKM. This CDR3 spans 14 amino acids. In nucleotides, the CDR3 is TGTGCCAGCAGACGACAGATCTCCTCCTACGAGCAGTACTTC. Residues: CASRRQISSYEQYF.

Of note for this clone: A junction boundary mismatches the germline segment, possibly from a read error. This chain joins TRBV10-3 and TRBJ1-5; the D gene is possibly TRBD1 (6 bases). The germline V gene encodes CDR1 ENHRY and CDR2 SYGVKD. CDR3 length: 17 residues. The DNA of the CDR3 is TGTGCCAGCAGTCCACGGGCGGGGGGGCATAGCAATCAGCCCCAGCATTTT. It specifies CASSPRAGGHSNQPQHF.

The V call is TRBV27, the J call TRBJ2-7, with D maybe TRBD1 (6 bases). Germline V gene lookup returns CDR1 MNHEY and CDR2 SMNVEV (reference sequence). The CDR3 contains 14 residues. Deletions cut 6 bases from V and 0 bases from J, with 12 bases between. The CDR3 bases are TGTGCCAGCAGAAGACAGGTGGTCTCCTACGAGCAGTACTTC. Translated, it gives CASRRQVVSYEQYF.

V gene TRBV15 combines with J gene TRBJ2-5; D perhaps matches TRBD1 (6 bases). The end of the DNA fits TRBJ2-7 better, so the J call may be wrong. The germline gives CDR1 LNHNV, CDR2 YYDKDF (reference sequence). The CDR3 runs to 15 residues. CDR3: CATSSHWGHSYEQYF. In nucleotides, the CDR3 is TGTGCCACCAGCAGCCACTGGGGACACAGCTACGAGCAGTACTTC.

Only one count was recorded for this clone. The chain recombines TRBV12-5 with TRBJ2-1; the D is unclear. This CDR3 spans 12 amino acids. V was cut by 7 bases and J by 4 bases, with 8 bases left in between. The germline gives CDR1 LGHNT, CDR2 FRNRAP. The CDR3 is CASAFGYNEQFF. DNA of the CDR3: TGTGCTAGTGCCTTCGGGTACAATGAGCAGTTCTTC.

This clone was seen a few times. CDR3 protein: CASSENRGRGAHEQYF. The CDR3 DNA follows: TGTGCCAGCAGTGAAAACAGGGGCCGGGGGGCCCACGAGCAGTACTTC. The J gene is TRBJ2-7, the V gene TRBV6-1; tentatively, D is TRBD1 or TRBD2 (7 bases each). Germline V lookup: CDR1 MNHNS, CDR2 SASEGT. CDR3 length: 16 amino acids. With 2 bases removed from V and 5 bases from J, the gap between germline ends came to 19 bases.

This clone is large. The rearrangement joins TRBV6-1 to TRBJ2-1, with TRBD2 matching 10 bases. This CDR3 comprises 15 residues. J lost 6 bases, V lost 2 bases, and 4 bases had no gene match. Germline-derived CDR1 and CDR2 are MNHNS and SASEGT. This CDR3 is CASSETASGSNEQFF. As DNA, the CDR3 is TGTGCCAGCAGTGAAACGGCTAGCGGGAGCAATGAGCAGTTCTTC.

This sequence joins TRBV30 and TRBJ2-1, with 8 bases matching TRBD1. Germline V gene lookup returns CDR1 GTSNPN and CDR2 SVGIG (reference sequence). The V gene end was trimmed by 7 bases and the J gene end by 2 bases; junction bases not matched to a gene: 7. The CDR3 sequence is 14 residues long. CDR3 amino acids: CAFGQGLAYNEQFF. CDR3 DNA sequence: TGTGCCTTCGGACAGGGACTCGCCTACAATGAGCAGTTCTTC.